Each of the 29 T cell receptor beta chains below was sequenced from the same sample in a study of cytomegalovirus exposure and HLA in healthy donors. Vbeta (60) and Jbeta (13) primers were used in the PCR. Method: immunoSEQ multiplex PCR; TCRdb's copy keeps in-frame clones and lacks some. This table has approximately 290,000 clones, around 80% appearing once. The sequencing input was PBMCs. Receptors originate from a girl aged 2 to 9 in good health and CMV-seronegative.

The count of this clone is one. The chain recombines TRBV6-6 with TRBJ1-1; TRBD1 agrees at 10 bases. The ends lost 4 bases at V and 10 bases at J; junction bases unmatched: 12. CDR3 length: 15 residues. Germline V CDR1 and CDR2: MNHNY, SVGAGI (reference sequence). CDR3 sequence: CASSSLTGGQGRAFF. The CDR3 bases are TGTGCCAGCAGTTCCCTAACAGGGGGACAGGGGAGAGCTTTCTTT.

The genes are TRBV7-3 and TRBJ2-1; 7 bases map to TRBD1. Trimming removed 5 bases from V and 8 bases from J; junction bases left unmatched: 9. Germline values: CDR1 SGHTA, CDR2 FQGTGA. The CDR3 spans 14 residues. In nucleotides, the CDR3 is TGTGCCAGCAGCATGACAGGGACAATCGATGAGCAGTTCTTC. It specifies CASSMTGTIDEQFF.

The chain has TRBV1 and TRBJ2-5; the table calls TRBD2, which could not be checked here. The DNA end favors TRBJ2-7, so the J call may be wrong. TRBV1 is a documented pseudogene. The CDR3 has 12 residues. The chain's CDR3 is CTSSRTSYEQYF. Written as DNA, the CDR3 is TGCACCAGCAGCCGGACTAGCTACGAGCAGTACTTC.

The chain carries TRBV5-5 and TRBJ1-1; perhaps TRBD1 as D (6 bases). Germline V CDR1 and CDR2: SGHKS, YYEKEE (reference sequence). Trimming removed 4 bases at V and 2 bases at J, with 9 bases between. This CDR3 contains 13 residues. The CDR3 DNA sequence: TGTGCCAGCAGCCTGGACAGTAACACTGAAGCTTTCTTT. Translated, it gives CASSLDSNTEAFF.

This chain uses TRBV15 with TRBJ1-1; D gene unclear. Germline V gene data show CDR1 as LNHNV and CDR2 as YYDKDF (reference sequence). V was pared by 4 bases and J by 1 base, with 7 bases between. The CDR3 length is 13 residues. CDR3 amino acids: CATSTQANTEAFF. In DNA form, the CDR3 reads TGTGCCACCAGCACTCAAGCGAACACTGAAGCTTTCTTT.

V is TRBV9 and J is TRBJ1-1, with unresolved D. V gave up 3 bases and J gave up 0 bases, with 3 bases separating them. Germline V gene data show CDR1 as SGDLS and CDR2 as YYNGEE. The CDR3 runs to 12 residues. This chain's CDR3 is CASSAMNTEAFF. CDR3 bases: TGTGCCAGCAGCGCCATGAACACTGAAGCTTTCTTT.

The chain joins TRBV6-1 to TRBJ2-5; D possibly corresponds to TRBD1 (5 bases). CDR3 length: 13 residues. V lost 2 bases and J lost 4, with 8 bases in between. Germline CDR1 MNHNS, CDR2 SASEGT. In DNA, the CDR3 is TGTGCCAGCAGTGAATGGCAGGGAGAGACCCAGTACTTC. It is translated as CASSEWQGETQYF.

This chain connects TRBV29-1 to TRBJ2-1; no clear D. The CDR3 has 10 amino acids. V was trimmed by 7 bases and J by 8 bases, leaving 9 bases between them. Per the germline V gene, CDR1 is SQVTM and CDR2 is ANQGSEA. The CDR3 nucleotides are TGCAGCGCCCGTCACTATGAGCAGTTCTTC. Its translation is CSARHYEQFF.

V is TRBV6-4 and J is TRBJ2-1; TRBD2 agrees at 9 bases. Germline V lookup: CDR1 MRHNA, CDR2 SNTAGT. With 3 bases clipped from V and 7 bases from J, the junction kept 7 bases outside the gene matches. The CDR3 sequence is 15 residues long. In nucleotides, the CDR3 is TGTGCCAGCAGTGAGCGAGTAGCGGGAGATAATGAGCAGTTCTTC. Amino acid sequence: CASSERVAGDNEQFF.

This chain uses TRBV7-2 with TRBJ2-7; 7 positions agree with TRBD1. After removal of 4 bases from V and 1 base from J, the junction contained 4 bases not matched to a gene. CDR1 and CDR2 from the germline V gene are SGHTA and FQGNSA. The CDR3 has 14 amino acids. CDR3 sequence reads: CASSWTGSSYEQYF. The CDR3 region has the DNA TGTGCCAGCAGCTGGACAGGTTCATCCTACGAGCAGTACTTC.

The chain is built from TRBV11-2 and TRBJ1-1, with 7 nucleotides matching TRBD1. The CDR3 has 14 residues. The germline V gene has CDR1 SGHAT and CDR2 FQNNGV. J lost 4 bases, V lost 1 base, and 3 bases had no gene match. The CDR3 region is CASSLVGQTTEAFF. CDR3 nucleotides: TGTGCCAGCAGCTTAGTGGGACAGACCACTGAAGCTTTCTTT.

On this clone itself: Other DNA sequences in this specimen translate into the identical CDR3. For the CDR3, the DNA is TGCGCCAGCAGCTCGCCGCAGGGGAACACTGAAGCTTTCTTT. Its translation is CASSSPQGNTEAFF. This rearrangement joins TRBV5-1 to TRBJ1-1; D might be TRBD1 (5 bases). From germline, CDR1 is SGHRS and CDR2 YFSETQ. There are 14 residues in the CDR3. With 3 bases removed from V and 1 base from J, the gap between germline ends came to 10 bases.

V and J are TRBV7-9 and TRBJ2-5; D call uncertain. CDR3 length equals 12 residues. From germline, CDR1 is SEHNR and CDR2 FQNEAQ (reference sequence). Trimming removed 5 bases from V and 4 bases from J, with 8 bases in between. The CDR3 here is CASSPVPETQYF. CDR3 sequence (DNA): TGTGCCAGCAGCCCCGTCCCAGAGACCCAGTACTTC.

The chain joins TRBV5-6 to TRBJ1-2; TRBD1 aligns across 9 bases. Germline V lookup: CDR1 SGHDT, CDR2 YYEEEE. V shed 3 bases and J 6 bases; nucleotides not matched to a gene: 6. The CDR3 contains 14 residues. This CDR3 reads CASSWGDRADGYTF. In DNA form, the CDR3 reads TGTGCCAGCAGCTGGGGGGACAGGGCCGATGGCTACACCTTC.

This chain links TRBV2 with TRBJ2-7; D perhaps matches TRBD2 (6 bases). CDR3 length: 15 amino acids. V dropped 3 bases and J dropped 5 bases, with 17 bases sitting between them. CDR1 is SNHLY, CDR2 FYNNEI, per germline. CDR3 in amino acids: CASSDGNGGAHEQYF. DNA for the CDR3: TGTGCCAGCAGTGACGGGAACGGCGGGGCCCACGAGCAGTACTTC.

The CDR3 sequence is CASSPRDYREQYF. Here the CDR3 DNA reads TGTGCCAGCAGTCCCAGGGACTACCGCGAGCAGTACTTC. This rearrangement joins TRBV28 to TRBJ2-7, with 7 bases fitting TRBD2. The CDR3 covers 13 residues. V lost 5 bases, J lost 6 bases, and 7 bases stayed unmatched. CDR1 and CDR2 (germline): MDHEN, SYDVKM.

The chain is built from TRBV7-9 and TRBJ2-7, with 7 bases that match TRBD1. Germline CDR1 is SEHNR and CDR2 is FQNEAQ (reference sequence). The CDR3 consists of 16 residues. The trim removed 5 bases at V and 0 bases at J, leaving 10 bases unmatched. The CDR3 protein is CASSLEQGPRSYEQYF. CDR3 nucleotides: TGTGCCAGCAGCCTAGAACAGGGGCCCCGCTCCTACGAGCAGTACTTC.

This clone was picked up one time. CDR3 protein: CAWKGSGTQYF. In nucleotides, the CDR3 is TGTGCCTGGAAGGGGTCGGGGACCCAGTACTTC. The rearrangement uses TRBV30 and TRBJ2-5, with D perhaps matching TRBD1 (5 bases). The V end was cut by 4 bases, the J end by 7 bases, with 10 bases between. The CDR3 covers 11 residues. The V gene's germline CDR1 is GTSNPN and CDR2 SVGIG (reference sequence).

This clone has just one count. The chain employs TRBV27 and TRBJ1-1; D may be TRBD1 (5 bases). The CDR3 has 14 residues. Looked up from germline, CDR1 is MNHEY and CDR2 is SMNVEV (reference sequence). V dropped 0 bases and J dropped 0 bases, with 5 bases sitting between them. CDR3 in amino acids: CASSLSGVNTEAFF. The CDR3 nucleotides read TGTGCCAGCAGTTTATCAGGGGTGAACACTGAAGCTTTCTTT.

The chain has TRBV9 and TRBJ2-3; D is perhaps TRBD2 (7 bases). The germline V gene has CDR1 SGDLS and CDR2 YYNGEE. The V end lost 1 base, the J end lost 6 bases, and 12 bases lay between the germline ends. This CDR3 contains 14 residues. CDR3 amino acids: CASSVRGAGDTQYF. The CDR3 nucleotides read TGTGCCAGCAGCGTACGGGGGGCTGGGGATACGCAGTATTTT. The full variable domain, its missing parts supplied by reference TRBV9 and TRBJ2-3, is DSGVTQTPKHLITATGQRVTLRCSPRSGDLSVYWYQQSLDQGLQFLIQYYNGEERAKGNILERFSAQQFPDLHSELNLSSLELGDSALYFCASSVRGAGDTQYFGPGTRLTVL.

This clone was recorded a few times. This chain uses TRBV6-6 with TRBJ1-5; 8 positions agree with TRBD1. The CDR3 totals 15 residues. The trim removed 7 bases at V and 0 bases at J, leaving 5 bases unmatched. The germline CDR1 and CDR2 sequences are MNHNY and SVGAGI (reference sequence). Written as DNA, the CDR3 is TGTGCCAGCAAGAGACAGGGGAATAGCAATCAGCCCCAGCATTTT. It is translated as CASKRQGNSNQPQHF.

This sequence joins TRBV5-1 and TRBJ1-4; maybe TRBD1 (5 bases). Germline CDR1 and CDR2: SGHRS and YFSETQ. With 0 bases removed from V and 4 bases from J, the gap between germline ends came to 16 bases. The CDR3 extends over 17 amino acids. CDR3: CASSLAGHSKGNEKLFF. CDR3 sequence (DNA): TGCGCCAGCAGCTTGGCCGGACACTCGAAGGGTAATGAAAAACTGTTTTTT.

The chain carries TRBV28 and TRBJ2-2; perhaps TRBD1 as D (5 bases). V was pared by 8 bases and J by 2 bases, with 12 bases between. Germline CDR1 is MDHEN and CDR2 is SYDVKM. CDR3 size: 14 residues. CDR3 DNA sequence: TGTGCCAGCCTCTTAGGACAAAACACCGGGGAGCTGTTTTTT. Amino acid sequence: CASLLGQNTGELFF.

The J gene is TRBJ1-1, the V gene TRBV7-9; TRBD1 matches 9 bases. V was pared by 5 bases and J by 4 bases, with 5 bases of the junction left unmatched. The length of the CDR3 is 14 residues. Germline CDR1 and CDR2: SEHNR and FQNEAQ (reference sequence). CDR3 region: CASSPQGAGTEAFF. The DNA of the CDR3 is TGTGCCAGCAGCCCACAGGGGGCGGGCACTGAAGCTTTCTTT.

The rearrangement joins TRBV27 to TRBJ2-2; 13 nucleotides agree with TRBD2. CDR1 MNHEY and CDR2 SMNVEV come from the germline V gene (reference sequence). V gave up 5 bases and J gave up 5 bases; unmatched junction bases: 5. The CDR3 runs to 16 residues. CDR3 DNA sequence: TGTGCCAGCAGTCCTACTAGCGGGGGGGCAACCGGGGAGCTGTTTTTT. Encoded protein: CASSPTSGGATGELFF.

The chain links TRBV27 to TRBJ2-1; TRBD2 agrees at 10 bases. The CDR3 length is 15 residues. Germline CDR1 reads MNHEY; CDR2 reads SMNVEV (reference sequence). The trim removed 8 bases at V and 8 bases at J, leaving 12 bases unmatched. Here the CDR3 reads CASSGPSGSLDEQFF. The CDR3 DNA sequence: TGTGCCAGCTCCGGACCTAGCGGGAGTTTGGATGAGCAGTTCTTC.

The rearrangement uses TRBV18 and TRBJ2-5; 9 bases match TRBD1. CDR1 and CDR2 (germline): KGHSH, LQKENI. J was trimmed by 3 bases and V by 3 bases; bases with no gene match: 2. CDR3 length: 14 amino acids. CDR3 protein: CASSPWDREETQYF. The DNA of the CDR3 is TGTGCCAGCTCACCCTGGGACAGGGAAGAGACCCAGTACTTC.

The chain combines TRBV2 with TRBJ2-7; TRBD2 agrees at 12 bases. With V trimmed by 6 bases and J by 3 bases, 6 bases remained unmatched. CDR1 SNHLY and CDR2 FYNNEI come from the germline V gene. The CDR3 runs 15 residues. The chain's CDR3 is CASRILAGGLYEQYF. CDR3 coding DNA: TGTGCCAGCAGGATACTAGCGGGGGGTCTCTACGAGCAGTACTTC.

CDR3 DNA: TGTGCCAGCAGCGTGGCAGGGGGTAACGAGCAGTACTTC. The encoded protein is CASSVAGGNEQYF. The V gene is TRBV9, the J gene TRBJ2-7, with 7 bases lining up with TRBD1. Germline V gene sequence: CDR1 SGDLS, CDR2 YYNGEE. The CDR3 runs 13 residues. V shed 2 bases, J shed 5 bases, and the junction held 4 bases outside the gene matches.